The T cell receptor beta chain described here comes from a study of cytomegalovirus exposure and HLA in healthy donors. Study-wide points: Later analysis indicated greater clonal expansion among HLA-associated TCR beta chains than among equally common other chains.

PCR amplification relied on 60 Vbeta primers (plus 13 Jbeta primers). Repertoires were generated with immunoSEQ multiplex PCR, while TCRdb's copy carries only in-frame clones and drops some. The repertoire consists of around 80,000 clones, with about a tenth occurring once and the leading ten covering more than 20%. The CDR3 contains 15 residues. With V trimmed by 5 bases and J by 1 base, 2 bases remained unmatched. Germline CDR1 is ENHRY and CDR2 is SYGVKD. This clone was seen more than once but under ten times. Antigen specificity is unknown. Every donor was a healthy person donating bone marrow. The receptor was isolated from a man aged 60 to 69 in good health and CMV-seropositive. The V call is TRBV10-3, the J call TRBJ1-5; TRBD1 matches 10 bases. What was sequenced was PBMCs. The CDR3 region has the DNA TGTGCCATCAGTCAGGACAGGGGGAGCAATCAGCCCCAGCATTTT. This sequence encodes CAISQDRGSNQPQHF.